The source of this TCR beta chain is a study of T cells in Graves' hyperthyroidism and ophthalmopathy. This clonotype was observed a handful of times. Its antigen is currently unknown. Enrolled ophthalmopathy patients presented with a Clinical Activity Score of at least 3, a NOSPECS grade of at least 4, and disease duration under 3 months. Patients having uncontrolled infection, another autoimmune disease, pregnancy or lactation were not included. CDR1 and CDR2 (germline): MGHRA, YSYEKL. This CDR3 has 17 residues. Germline trimming cut 4 bases from V and 2 bases from J; bases unmatched to any gene: 5. Overall study results and limits: The model anticipated ophthalmopathy a median around 6 months pre-onset.

It was RNA transcripts that yielded the amplified TCR beta CDR3 regions. HTBI primers were the set used in a first-round RT-PCR of the TCR CDR3. TCRdb re-derived calls from the multiplex PCR reads in MiXCR, one entry per CDR3 protein. The sample has about 400,000 distinct CDR3 sequences, approximately 14% seen once; the top ten hold less than 20%. The material sequenced was blood. The sequence derives from a woman aged 25-40 years with Graves' ophthalmopathy. The J gene is TRBJ2-5, the V gene TRBV4-1; TRBD2 matches 15 bases. Here the CDR3 reads CASSPWTSGGDQETQYF. For the CDR3, the DNA is TGCGCCAGCAGCCCCTGGACTAGCGGGGGGGATCAAGAGACCCAGTACTTC.